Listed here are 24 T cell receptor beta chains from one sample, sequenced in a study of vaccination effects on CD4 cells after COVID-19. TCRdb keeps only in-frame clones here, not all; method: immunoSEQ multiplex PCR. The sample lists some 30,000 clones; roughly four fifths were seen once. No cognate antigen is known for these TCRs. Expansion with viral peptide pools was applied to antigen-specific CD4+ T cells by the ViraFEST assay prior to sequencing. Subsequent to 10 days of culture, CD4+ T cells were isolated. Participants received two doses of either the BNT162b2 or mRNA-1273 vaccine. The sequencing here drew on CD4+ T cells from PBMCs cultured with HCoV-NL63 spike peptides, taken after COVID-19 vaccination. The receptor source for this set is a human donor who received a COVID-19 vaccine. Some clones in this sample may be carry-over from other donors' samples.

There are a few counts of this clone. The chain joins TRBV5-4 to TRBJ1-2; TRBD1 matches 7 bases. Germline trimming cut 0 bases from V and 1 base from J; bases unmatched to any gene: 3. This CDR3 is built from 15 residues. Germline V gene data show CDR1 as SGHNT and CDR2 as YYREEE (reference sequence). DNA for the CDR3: TGTGCCAGCAGCTTGGGACAGGGATATAACTATGGCTACACCTTC. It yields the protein CASSLGQGYNYGYTF.

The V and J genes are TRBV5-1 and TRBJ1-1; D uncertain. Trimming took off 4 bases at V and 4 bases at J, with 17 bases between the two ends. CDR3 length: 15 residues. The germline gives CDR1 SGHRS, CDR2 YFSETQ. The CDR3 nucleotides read TGCGCCAGCAGCGTGGAGGAGGGAAGGAGCACTGAAGCTTTCTTT. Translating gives CASSVEEGRSTEAFF. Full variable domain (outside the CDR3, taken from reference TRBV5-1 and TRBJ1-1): KAGVTQTPRYLIKTRGQQVTLSCSPISGHRSVSWYQQTPGQGLQFLFEYFSETQRNKGNFPGRFSGRQFSNSRSEMNVSTLELGDSALYLCASSVEEGRSTEAFFGQGTRLTVV.

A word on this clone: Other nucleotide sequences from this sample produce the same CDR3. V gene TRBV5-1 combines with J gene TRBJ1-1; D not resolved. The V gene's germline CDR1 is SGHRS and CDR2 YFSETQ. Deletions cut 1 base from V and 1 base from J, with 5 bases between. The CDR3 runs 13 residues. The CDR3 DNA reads TGCGCCAGCAGCTTGCGCCCGAACACTGAAGCTTTCTTT. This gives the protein CASSLRPNTEAFF.

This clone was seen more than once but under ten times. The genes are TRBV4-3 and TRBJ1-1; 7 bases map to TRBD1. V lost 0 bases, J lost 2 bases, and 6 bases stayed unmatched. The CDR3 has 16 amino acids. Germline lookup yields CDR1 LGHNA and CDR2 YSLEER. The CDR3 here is CASSQDIGQVNTEAFF. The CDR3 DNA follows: TGCGCCAGCAGCCAAGATATCGGACAGGTCAACACTGAAGCTTTCTTT.

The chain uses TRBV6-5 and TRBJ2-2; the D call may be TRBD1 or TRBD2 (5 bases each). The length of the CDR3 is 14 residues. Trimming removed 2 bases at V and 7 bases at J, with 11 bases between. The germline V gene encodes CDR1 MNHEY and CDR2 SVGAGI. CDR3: CASSYDSGGGELFF. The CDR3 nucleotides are TGTGCCAGCAGTTACGACAGCGGTGGCGGGGAGCTGTTTTTT.

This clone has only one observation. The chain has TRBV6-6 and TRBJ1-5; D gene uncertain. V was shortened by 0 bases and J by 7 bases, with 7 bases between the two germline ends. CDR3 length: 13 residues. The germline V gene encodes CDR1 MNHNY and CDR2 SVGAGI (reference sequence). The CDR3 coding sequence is TGTGCCAGCAGTTACTCGGGAAAGCAGCCCCAGCATTTT. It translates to CASSYSGKQPQHF.

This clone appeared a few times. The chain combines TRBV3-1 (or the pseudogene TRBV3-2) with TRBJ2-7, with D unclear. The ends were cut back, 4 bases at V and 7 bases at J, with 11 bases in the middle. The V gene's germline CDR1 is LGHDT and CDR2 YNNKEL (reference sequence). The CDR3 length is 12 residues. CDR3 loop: CASSPRLKEQYV. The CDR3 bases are TGTGCCAGCAGCCCACGCCTCAAGGAGCAGTACGTC.

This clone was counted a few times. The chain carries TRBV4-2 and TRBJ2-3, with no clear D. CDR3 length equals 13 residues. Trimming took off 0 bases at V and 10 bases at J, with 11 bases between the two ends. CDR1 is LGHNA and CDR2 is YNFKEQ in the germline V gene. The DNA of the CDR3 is TGTGCCAGCAGCCAAGACCCGACACGTCCGCAGTATTTT. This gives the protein CASSQDPTRPQYF.

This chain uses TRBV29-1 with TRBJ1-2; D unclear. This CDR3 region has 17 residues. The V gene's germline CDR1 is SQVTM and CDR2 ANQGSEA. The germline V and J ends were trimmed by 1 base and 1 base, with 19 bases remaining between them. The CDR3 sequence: CSVEGLGQASLNYGYTF. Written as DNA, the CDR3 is TGCAGCGTTGAAGGCCTAGGGCAGGCCTCCCTTAACTATGGCTACACCTTC.

CDR3: CSVEGPRTDTQYF. CDR3 nucleotides: TGCAGCGTTGAGGGGCCTCGCACAGATACGCAGTATTTT. This sequence joins TRBV29-1 and TRBJ2-3; D may be TRBD1 (5 bases). The CDR3 contains 13 residues. Deletions cut 3 bases from V and 1 base from J, with 8 bases between. Germline V gene lookup returns CDR1 SQVTM and CDR2 ANQGSEA.

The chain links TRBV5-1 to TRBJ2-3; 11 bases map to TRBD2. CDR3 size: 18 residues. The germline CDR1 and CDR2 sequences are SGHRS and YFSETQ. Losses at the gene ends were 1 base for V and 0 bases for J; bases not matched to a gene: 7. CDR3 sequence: CASSLLLAGATSTDTQYF. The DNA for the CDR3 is TGCGCCAGCAGCTTGTTACTAGCGGGGGCAACTAGCACAGATACGCAGTATTTT.

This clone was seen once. The CDR3 DNA follows: TGTGCCAGCAGTGAAACCGGGACAGTATATTCACCCCTCCACTTT. Amino acids: CASSETGTVYSPLHF. This chain uses TRBV28 with TRBJ1-6, with 7 bases aligning to TRBD1. J lost 8 bases, V lost 5 bases, and 9 bases had no gene match. Germline V gene lookup returns CDR1 MDHEN and CDR2 SYDVKM. CDR3 length: 15 amino acids.

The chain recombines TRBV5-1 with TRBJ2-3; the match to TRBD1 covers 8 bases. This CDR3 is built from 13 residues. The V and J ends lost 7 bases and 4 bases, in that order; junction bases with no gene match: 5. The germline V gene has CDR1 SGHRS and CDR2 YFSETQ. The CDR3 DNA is TGCGCCAGCGAGGACAGGGTGGCAGATACGCAGTATTTT. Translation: CASEDRVADTQYF.

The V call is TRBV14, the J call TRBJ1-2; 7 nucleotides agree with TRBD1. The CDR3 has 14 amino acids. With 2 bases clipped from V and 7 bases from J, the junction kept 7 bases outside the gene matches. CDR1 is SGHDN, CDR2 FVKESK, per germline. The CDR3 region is CASSQSGTASGYTF. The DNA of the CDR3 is TGTGCCAGCAGCCAATCGGGGACAGCGTCTGGCTACACCTTC.

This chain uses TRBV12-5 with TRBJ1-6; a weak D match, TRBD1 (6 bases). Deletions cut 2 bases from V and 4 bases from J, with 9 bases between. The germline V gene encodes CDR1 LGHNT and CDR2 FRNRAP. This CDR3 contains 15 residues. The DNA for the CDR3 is TGTGCTAGTGGTTTGTTACAGGGATATAATTCACCCCTCCACTTT. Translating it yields CASGLLQGYNSPLHF.

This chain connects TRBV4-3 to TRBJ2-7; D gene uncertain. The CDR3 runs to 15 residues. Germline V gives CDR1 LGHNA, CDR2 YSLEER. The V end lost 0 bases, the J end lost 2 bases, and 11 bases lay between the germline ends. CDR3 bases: TGCGCCAGCAGCCAAGATCGCAGCCTAGCCTACGAGCAGTACGTC. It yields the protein CASSQDRSLAYEQYV.

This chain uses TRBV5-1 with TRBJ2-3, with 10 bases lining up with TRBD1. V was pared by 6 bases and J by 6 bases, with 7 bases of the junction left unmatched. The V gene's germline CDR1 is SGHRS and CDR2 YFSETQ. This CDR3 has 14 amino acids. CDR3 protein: CASKTGTGADTQYF. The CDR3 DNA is TGCGCCAGCAAGACCGGGACAGGGGCGGATACGCAGTATTTT.

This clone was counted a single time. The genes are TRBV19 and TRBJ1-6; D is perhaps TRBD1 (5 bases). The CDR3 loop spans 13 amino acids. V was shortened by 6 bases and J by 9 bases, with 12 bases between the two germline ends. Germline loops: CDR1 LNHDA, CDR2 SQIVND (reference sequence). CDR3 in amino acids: CASRGAGVSPLHF. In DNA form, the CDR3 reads TGTGCCAGTAGAGGGGCCGGAGTTTCACCCCTCCACTTT.

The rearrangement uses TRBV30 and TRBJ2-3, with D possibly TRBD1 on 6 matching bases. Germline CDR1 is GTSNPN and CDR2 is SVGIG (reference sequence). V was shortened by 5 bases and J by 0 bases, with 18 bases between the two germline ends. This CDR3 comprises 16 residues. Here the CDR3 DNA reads TGTGCCTGGGGACAAACAGGGTTGCTTAGCACAGATACGCAGTATTTT. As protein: CAWGQTGLLSTDTQYF.

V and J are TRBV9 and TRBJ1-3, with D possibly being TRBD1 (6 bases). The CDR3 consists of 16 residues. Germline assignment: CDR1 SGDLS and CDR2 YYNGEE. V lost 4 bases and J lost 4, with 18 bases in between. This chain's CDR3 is CASSFPTTGIGNTIYF. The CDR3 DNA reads TGTGCCAGCAGCTTCCCGACCACAGGGATAGGAAACACCATATATTTT.

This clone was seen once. CDR3 in amino acids: CASSLKGLVVSGGVYEQFF. In DNA, the CDR3 is TGTGCCAGCAGTTTGAAAGGACTAGTAGTGAGCGGGGGGGTCTATGAGCAGTTCTTC. V is TRBV27 and J is TRBJ2-1; TRBD2 aligns across 10 bases. The junction had 19 bases not matched to a gene; V was cut back by 3 bases and J by 8 bases. Germline V gene lookup returns CDR1 MNHEY and CDR2 SMNVEV (reference sequence). There are 19 residues in the CDR3.

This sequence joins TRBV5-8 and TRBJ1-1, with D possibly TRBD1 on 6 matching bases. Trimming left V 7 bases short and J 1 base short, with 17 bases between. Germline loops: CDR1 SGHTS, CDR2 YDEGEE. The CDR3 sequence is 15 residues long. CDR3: CASPGEEGGNTEAFF. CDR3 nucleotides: TGTGCCAGCCCGGGAGAAGAGGGGGGGAACACTGAAGCTTTCTTT.

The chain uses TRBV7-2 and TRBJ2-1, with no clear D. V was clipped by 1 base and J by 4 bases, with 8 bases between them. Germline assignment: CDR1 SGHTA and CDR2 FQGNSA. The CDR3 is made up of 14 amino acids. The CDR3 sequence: CASSLDPNYNEQFF. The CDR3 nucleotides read TGTGCCAGCAGCTTAGACCCCAATTACAATGAGCAGTTCTTC.

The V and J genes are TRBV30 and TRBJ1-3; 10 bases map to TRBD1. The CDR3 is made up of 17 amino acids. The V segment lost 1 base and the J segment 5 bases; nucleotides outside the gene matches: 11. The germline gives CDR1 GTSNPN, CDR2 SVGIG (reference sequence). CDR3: CAWSASRGTGARNTIYF. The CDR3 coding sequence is TGTGCCTGGAGTGCTAGTCGCGGGACAGGGGCTCGAAACACCATATATTTT.